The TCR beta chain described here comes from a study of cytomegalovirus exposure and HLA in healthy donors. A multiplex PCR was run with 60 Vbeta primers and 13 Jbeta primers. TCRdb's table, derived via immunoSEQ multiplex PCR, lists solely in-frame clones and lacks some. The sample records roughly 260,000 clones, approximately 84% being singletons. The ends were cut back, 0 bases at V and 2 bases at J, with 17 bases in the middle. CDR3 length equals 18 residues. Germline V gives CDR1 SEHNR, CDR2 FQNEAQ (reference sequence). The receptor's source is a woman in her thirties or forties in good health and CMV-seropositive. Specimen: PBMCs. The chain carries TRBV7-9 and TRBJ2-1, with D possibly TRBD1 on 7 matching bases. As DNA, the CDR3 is TGTGCCAGCAGCTTAGCGTCACAGGGGAGGTCCACCTACAATGAGCAGTTCTTC. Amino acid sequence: CASSLASQGRSTYNEQFF.